The clone carrying this T cell receptor beta chain turned up a few times. Its antigen is still unknown. Other DNA sequences in the same sample also yield this CDR3. Profiled with immunoSEQ multiplex PCR; TCRdb holds only in-frame clones, not every one. The sample carries about 40,000 clones, around 86% recorded once. This sample is part of a study of T cells in localized non-small cell lung cancer. Findings and caveats of the study: The highest T cell clonality was in uninvolved adjacent lung, above tumor. There were a median around 59 of the top 100 tumor clones appearing in adjacent lung.

CDR3 length equals 17 residues. V shed 4 bases, J shed 1 base, and the junction held 5 bases outside the gene matches. The V gene's germline CDR1 is SGDLS and CDR2 YYNGEE. The rearrangement joins TRBV9 to TRBJ2-7; TRBD2 matches 16 bases. This receptor was obtained from a man aged 35-75 years with stage I lung adenocarcinoma. This specimen was peripheral blood, taken before any cancer treatment. Here the CDR3 reads CASSSGTSGRDSYEQYF. As DNA, the CDR3 is TGTGCCAGCAGCTCCGGGACTAGCGGGAGGGATTCCTACGAGCAGTACTTC.